The 14 T cell receptor beta chains reported below all come from one sample, sequenced in a study of blood T cell repertoires in COVID-19. The assay was immunoSEQ multiplex PCR, and TCRdb's table has in-frame clones only and misses some. The sample has about 110,000 clones; approximately 82% are singletons. The sample was peripheral blood. The receptor set was obtained from an elderly woman with acute or convalescent COVID-19.

At least ten counts were recorded for this clone. This chain joins TRBV29-1 and TRBJ1-1; TRBD1 might be the D (6 bases). V lost 7 bases and J 5 bases, leaving 11 bases between the germline ends. The CDR3 is 11 residues long. CDR1 SQVTM and CDR2 ANQGSEA come from the germline V gene. The CDR3 is CSARRGTEAFF. CDR3 bases: TGCAGCGCCCGAAGGGGGACTGAAGCTTTCTTT.

The CDR3 nucleotides read TGTGCCAGCAGCTCAGGTAGCGGGAGGGGGCTCGAGCAGTACTTC. Amino acids: CASSSGSGRGLEQYF. This chain links TRBV5-4 with TRBJ2-7; TRBD2 aligns across 11 bases. V lost 3 bases to trimming and J lost 6 bases; unmatched junction nucleotides: 8. The germline V gene encodes CDR1 SGHNT and CDR2 YYREEE (reference sequence). The CDR3 spans 15 residues.

This rearrangement joins TRBV27 to TRBJ2-1; a weak D match, TRBD2 (5 bases). Germline loops: CDR1 MNHEY, CDR2 SMNVEV (reference sequence). Trimming left V 5 bases short and J 4 bases short, with 6 bases between. The CDR3 is 12 residues long. The CDR3 protein is CASSRGYNEQFF. CDR3 in DNA: TGTGCCAGCAGTCGAGGGTACAATGAGCAGTTCTTC.

V is TRBV2 and J is TRBJ1-5, with D tentatively TRBD1 (5 bases). This CDR3 region has 15 residues. The germline V gene has CDR1 SNHLY and CDR2 FYNNEI. Trimming took 3 bases from V and 4 from J, leaving 13 bases between them. Written as DNA, the CDR3 is TGTGCCAGCAGTGAGGGCAGGGCAGTAAATCAGCCCCAGCATTTT. Residues: CASSEGRAVNQPQHF.

The CDR3 DNA reads TGTGCCAGCAGTTACTCGCGGGAGATCTACGAGCAGTACGTC. Encoded protein: CASSYSREIYEQYV. The chain combines TRBV6-6 with TRBJ2-7; 7 nucleotides align to TRBD2. V dropped 0 bases and J dropped 3; count of bases not matched to a gene: 2. The CDR3 spans 14 residues. The germline gives CDR1 MNHNY, CDR2 SVGAGI (reference sequence).

This rearrangement joins TRBV6-6 to TRBJ2-2; TRBD2 matches 9 bases. Trimming at V came to 0 bases and at J to 3 bases, leaving 2 bases not matched to a gene. Germline V gene lookup returns CDR1 MNHNY and CDR2 SVGAGI (reference sequence). This CDR3 has 16 amino acids. As DNA, the CDR3 is TGTGCCAGCAGTTACTCGACTAGCGGCTACACCGGGGAGCTGTTTTTT. Protein sequence: CASSYSTSGYTGELFF.

V usage is TRBV7-8 and J usage is TRBJ1-5; D is possibly TRBD1 (5 bases). Germline V gives CDR1 SGHVS, CDR2 FQNEAQ. Deletions cut 1 base from V and 5 bases from J, with 6 bases between. This CDR3 spans 13 amino acids. The CDR3 DNA is TGTGCCAGCAGCTTAGGGGGGGATCAGCCCCAGCATTTT. This sequence encodes CASSLGGDQPQHF. Full variable domain (rest looked up from reference TRBV7-8 and TRBJ1-5): GAGVSQSPRYKVAKRGQDVALRCDPISGHVSLFWYQQALGQGPEFLTYFQNEAQLDKSGLPSDRFFAERPEGSVSTLKIQRTQQEDSAVYLCASSLGGDQPQHFGDGTRLSIL.

This chain connects TRBV2 to TRBJ2-7; TRBD2 matches 8 bases. V gave up 3 bases and J gave up 3 bases; unmatched junction bases: 7. The CDR3 covers 15 residues. CDR1 and CDR2 (germline): SNHLY, FYNNEI. CDR3 sequence (DNA): TGTGCCAGCAGTGACCAAGCGGGAGCGGTCTACGAGCAGTACTTC. Translation: CASSDQAGAVYEQYF. Supplemented by reference TRBV2 and TRBJ2-7, the full variable domain reads EPEVTQTPSHQVTQMGQEVILRCVPISNHLYFYWYRQILGQKVEFLVSFYNNEISEKSEIFDDQFSVERPDGSNFTLKIRSTKLEDSAMYFCASSDQAGAVYEQYFGPGTRLTVT.

Here the CDR3 DNA reads TGTGCCAGCAGCCAAGGTCCTAGCGAAGAGACCCAGTACTTC. This sequence encodes CASSQGPSEETQYF. The rearrangement joins TRBV3-1 (or the pseudogene TRBV3-2) to TRBJ2-5, with D maybe TRBD2 (6 bases). Trimming pared 1 base from V and 3 bases from J, leaving 9 bases between. CDR3 length: 14 amino acids. Germline values: CDR1 LGHDT, CDR2 YNNKEL (reference sequence).

In its sample, this clone was seen once. The rearrangement joins TRBV10-1 to TRBJ2-7; a weak D match, TRBD2 (5 bases). The CDR3 length is 13 residues. V was shortened by 4 bases and J by 4 bases, with 11 bases between the two germline ends. CDR1 is WNHNN and CDR2 is SYGVQD in the germline V gene (reference sequence). CDR3 in DNA: TGCGCCAGCAGTGGGGAGTGGGATTACGAGCAGTACTTC. Encoded protein: CASSGEWDYEQYF.

This chain links TRBV19 with TRBJ1-4; TRBD1 matches 8 bases. Unmatched junction bases numbered 8, after V lost 3 bases and J lost 8 bases. In germline, CDR1 is LNHDA, CDR2 SQIVND (reference sequence). CDR3 length: 15 residues. CDR3 region: CASSIGGQGKEKLFF. The CDR3, as DNA: TGTGCCAGTAGTATCGGAGGACAGGGTAAAGAAAAACTGTTTTTT. The full variable domain, rest sourced from reference TRBV19 and TRBJ1-4, is DGGITQSPKYLFRKEGQNVTLSCEQNLNHDAMYWYRQDPGQGLRLIYYSQIVNDFQKGDIAEGYSVSREKKESFPLTVTSAQKNPTAFYLCASSIGGQGKEKLFFGSGTQLSVL.

This clone was seen a few times. Here the CDR3 reads CASSVTSGNTQYF. In nucleotides, the CDR3 is TGTGCCAGTAGTGTTACTAGCGGGAATACGCAGTATTTT. The chain couples TRBV19 to TRBJ2-3, with 10 bases aligning to TRBD2. There are 13 residues in the CDR3. Germline CDR1 reads LNHDA; CDR2 reads SQIVND (reference sequence). V gave up 5 bases and J gave up 7 bases; unmatched junction bases: 3. Using reference TRBV19 and TRBJ2-3 for the parts outside the CDR3, the full variable domain is DGGITQSPKYLFRKEGQNVTLSCEQNLNHDAMYWYRQDPGQGLRLIYYSQIVNDFQKGDIAEGYSVSREKKESFPLTVTSAQKNPTAFYLCASSVTSGNTQYFGPGTRLTVL.

The chain joins TRBV29-1 to TRBJ1-3; no definite D call. The CDR3 spans 13 residues. CDR1 is SQVTM, CDR2 ANQGSEA, per germline. V lost 1 base, J lost 10 bases, and 14 bases lay in between. Here the CDR3 reads CSVEGRPLITIYF. As DNA, the CDR3 is TGCAGCGTTGAAGGCAGGCCTCTAATAACCATATATTTT.

The chain combines TRBV7-2 with TRBJ1-2, with 8 nucleotides matching TRBD1. Germline V gene lookup returns CDR1 SGHTA and CDR2 FQGNSA. Trimming removed 5 bases from V and 7 bases from J; junction bases left unmatched: 12. The length of the CDR3 is 15 residues. CDR3 bases: TGTGCCAGCAGCCTCCTGACAGGGGAGGTAGGTGGCTACACCTTC. Translating it yields CASSLLTGEVGGYTF.